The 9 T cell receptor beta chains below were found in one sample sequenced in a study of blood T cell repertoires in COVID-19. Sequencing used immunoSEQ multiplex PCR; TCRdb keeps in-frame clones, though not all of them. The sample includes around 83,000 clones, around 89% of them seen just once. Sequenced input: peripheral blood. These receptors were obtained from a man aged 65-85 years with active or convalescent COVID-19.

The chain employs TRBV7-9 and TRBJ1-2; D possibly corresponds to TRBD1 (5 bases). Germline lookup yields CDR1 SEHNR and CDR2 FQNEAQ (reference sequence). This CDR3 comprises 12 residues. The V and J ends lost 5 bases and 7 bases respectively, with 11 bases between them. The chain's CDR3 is CASSRDSSGYTF. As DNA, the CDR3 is TGTGCCAGCAGCCGCGACAGTTCTGGCTACACCTTC.

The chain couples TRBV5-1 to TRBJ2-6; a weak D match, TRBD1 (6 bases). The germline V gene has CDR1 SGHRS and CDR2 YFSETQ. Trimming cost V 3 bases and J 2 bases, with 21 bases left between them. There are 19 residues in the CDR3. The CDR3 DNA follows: TGCGCCAGCAGCTCCAGACCTACAGGGCGCCCCGCTGGGGCCAACGTCCTGACTTTC. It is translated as CASSSRPTGRPAGANVLTF.

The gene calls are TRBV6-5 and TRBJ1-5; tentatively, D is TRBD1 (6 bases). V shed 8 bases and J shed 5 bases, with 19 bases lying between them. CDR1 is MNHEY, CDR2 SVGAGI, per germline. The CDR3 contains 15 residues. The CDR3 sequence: CASYSGGASDQPQHF. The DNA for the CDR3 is TGTGCCAGCTATTCTGGGGGGGCGTCGGATCAGCCCCAGCATTTT.

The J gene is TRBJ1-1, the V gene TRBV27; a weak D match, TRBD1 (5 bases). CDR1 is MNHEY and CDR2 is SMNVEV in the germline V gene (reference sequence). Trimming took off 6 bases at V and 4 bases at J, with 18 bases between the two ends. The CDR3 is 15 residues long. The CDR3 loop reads CASRVGGEVRTEAFF. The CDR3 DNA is TGTGCCAGCAGGGTCGGGGGGGAAGTTCGCACTGAAGCTTTCTTT.

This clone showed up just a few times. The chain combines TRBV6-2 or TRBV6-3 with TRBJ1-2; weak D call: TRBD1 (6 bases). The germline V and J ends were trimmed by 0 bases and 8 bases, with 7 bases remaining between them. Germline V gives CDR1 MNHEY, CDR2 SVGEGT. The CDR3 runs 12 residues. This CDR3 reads CASSYSTGGYTF. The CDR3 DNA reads TGTGCCAGCAGTTACTCCACAGGGGGCTACACCTTC.

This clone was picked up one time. The CDR3 loop is CSVEDGLAEETQYF. CDR3 DNA: TGCAGCGTTGAGGACGGACTAGCGGAGGAGACCCAGTACTTC. The J gene is TRBJ2-5, the V gene TRBV29-1, with 10 bases matching TRBD2. Germline loops: CDR1 SQVTM, CDR2 ANQGSEA. J gave up 5 bases and V 3 bases, and 6 bases lay outside the gene matches. The CDR3 runs to 14 residues.

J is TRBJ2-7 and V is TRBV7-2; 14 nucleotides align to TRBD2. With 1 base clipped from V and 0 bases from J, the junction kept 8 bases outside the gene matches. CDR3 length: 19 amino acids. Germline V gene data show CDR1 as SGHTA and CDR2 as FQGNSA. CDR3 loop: CASSLGTSGRIGRSYEQYF. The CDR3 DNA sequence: TGTGCCAGCAGCTTAGGGACTAGCGGGAGGATTGGTCGCTCCTACGAGCAGTACTTC.

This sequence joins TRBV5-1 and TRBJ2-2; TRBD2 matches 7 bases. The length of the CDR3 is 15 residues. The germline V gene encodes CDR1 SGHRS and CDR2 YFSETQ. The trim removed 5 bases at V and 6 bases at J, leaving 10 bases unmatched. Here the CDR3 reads CASSGGGSIAGELFF. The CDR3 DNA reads TGCGCCAGCAGTGGTGGCGGGAGCATTGCCGGGGAGCTGTTTTTT.

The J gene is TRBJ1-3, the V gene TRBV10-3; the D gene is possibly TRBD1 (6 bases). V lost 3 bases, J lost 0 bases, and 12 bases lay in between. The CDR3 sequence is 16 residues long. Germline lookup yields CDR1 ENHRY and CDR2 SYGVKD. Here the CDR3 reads CAISDLGQYSGNTIYF. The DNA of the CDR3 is TGTGCCATCAGTGACCTCGGACAGTACTCTGGAAACACCATATATTTT.